This TCR beta chain is from a study of CD8+CD57+ T cells in acquired aplastic anemia. The wider study: Across the sorted CD4+ and CD8+ cells, DNA amounts averaged about 3 ug.

An expansion of CD8+CD57+ cells by flow cytometry had been shown in patients chosen for sequencing. Patients were untreated when blood was sampled. According to the study, genomic DNA was the template for TCR beta VDJ and CDR3 profiling. TCRdb reanalysed the reads using MiXCR and keeps one entry per CDR3 protein. The data hold 150,000 or so distinct CDR3 sequences, with about 54% observed a single time. With regard to this clonotype: Its antigen is as yet unknown.

Study conclusions and caveats: Patients and healthy controls showed no significant CD8+ Simpson's diversity difference.

CDR3 size: 13 residues. Germline trimming cut 5 bases from V and 6 bases from J; bases unmatched to any gene: 7. Germline CDR1 and CDR2: SGHTA and FQGTGA. The sequenced material came from sorted CD4+, CD8+, or CD8+CD57+ T cells (not recorded which) from PBMCs. J is TRBJ2-7 and V is TRBV7-3; 7 bases align to TRBD1. This sequence was found in a human donor with aplastic anemia. The CDR3 DNA is TGTGCCAGCAGCACCACGACAGGGCTCGAGCAGTACTTC. Residues: CASSTTTGLEQYF.